This T cell receptor beta chain comes out of a study of identical twins. Overall study results and limits: Abundant beta clonotypes from cord blood bore fewer insertions; memory repertoires lacked this pattern. Compared with unrelated sharing, twin-shared out-of-frame alpha sequences had more low-probability sequences.

The germline V gene has CDR1 SQVTM and CDR2 ANQGSEA. Trimming took off 3 bases at V and 3 bases at J, with 10 bases between the two ends. The CDR3 consists of 13 residues. This clonotype has just a few counts. The antigen remains undetermined. TCRdb redid the calling of the 5' RACE reads with MiXCR, one entry per CDR3 protein. Among about 470,000 distinct CDR3 sequences listed, roughly a quarter were seen once. The sample was also linked to a second study, of T cells expressing NK-cell markers. That study reports: It was sorted CD3+CD56+NKG2C+, CD3+CD56+NKG2C- and CD3+CD56-NKG2C+ T cells that supplied the TCR beta repertoires. HCMV specificity was not established for the expanded NKG2C+ T cell clones.

This rearrangement joins TRBV29-1 to TRBJ2-3; D is perhaps TRBD2 (5 bases). Sample: CD4+ T cells sorted from blood. The origin of this receptor is a woman between 18 and 30 years old in good health. CDR3 bases: TGCAGCGTTGACGCGGGCGGAACAGATACGCAGTATTTT. This encodes CSVDAGGTDTQYF.